The TCR beta chain described here comes from a study of CXCR3-negative and CXCR3-positive naive CD8 T cells. General observations from the study: CXCR3-positive naive cells carried more hydrophobic TRB CDR3s than CXCR3-negative naive cells did.

A word on this clonotype: Its antigen is still unknown.

5' RACE with UMI labels generated the TRB cDNA libraries. After re-calling the 5' RACE reads, TCRdb lists one entry per CDR3 protein, DNA absent. The sample features about 50,000 distinct CDR3 sequences, with 0.55% to 0.6% in its top ten. CDR3 size: 15 residues. Germline CDR1 is SGHRS and CDR2 is YFSETQ. The TCR originated in a human donor in good health. Some clones in this sample may be carry-over from other donors' samples. Sequenced input: naive CXCR3+ CD8+ T cells from blood. Subset noted: CD45RO-CCR7+CD27+CD95- naive CD8+ T cells expressing CXCR3 (TNR3+). The genes are TRBV5-1 and TRBJ2-1; TCRdb's D call, TRBD1, is unchecked because there is no DNA. The CDR3 protein is CASSLEVAGSDEQFF.